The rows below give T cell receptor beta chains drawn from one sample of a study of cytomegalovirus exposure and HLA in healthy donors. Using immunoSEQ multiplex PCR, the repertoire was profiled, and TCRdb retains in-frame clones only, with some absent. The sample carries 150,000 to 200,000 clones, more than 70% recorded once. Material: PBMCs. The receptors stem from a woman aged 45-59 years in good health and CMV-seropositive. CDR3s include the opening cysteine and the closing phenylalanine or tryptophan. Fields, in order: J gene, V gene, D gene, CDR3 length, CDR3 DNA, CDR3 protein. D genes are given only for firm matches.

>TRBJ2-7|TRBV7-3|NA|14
TGTGCCAGCAGCCCTTTCCCAGGGCCCTACGAGCAGTACTTC
CASSPFPGPYEQYF
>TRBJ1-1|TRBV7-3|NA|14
TGTGCCAGCAGCTTTGGGGGACAGAACACTGAAGCTTTCTTT
CASSFGGQNTEAFF
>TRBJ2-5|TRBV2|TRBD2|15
TGTGCCAGCACCCGACTAGCGGGCTTACAAGAGACCCAGTACTTC
CASTRLAGLQETQYF
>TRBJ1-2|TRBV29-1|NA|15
TGCAGCGTTGAAGATCTGCAGGGTGAGGACTATGGCTACACCTTC
CSVEDLQGEDYGYTF
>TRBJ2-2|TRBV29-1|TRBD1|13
TGCAGCGGGCGACAGGGGTCCACCGGGGAGCTGTTTTTT
CSGRQGSTGELFF
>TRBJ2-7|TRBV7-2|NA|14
TGTGCCAGCAGCTTAGATCCGGGAAGGAGGGAGCAGTACTTC
CASSLDPGRREQYF
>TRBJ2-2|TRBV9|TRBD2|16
TGTGCCAGCAGCGCCCGGGGAGCGGGAGACTCCGGGGAGCTGTTTTTT
CASSARGAGDSGELFF
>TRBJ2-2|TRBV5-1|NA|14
TGCGCCAGCAGCTTGTTGGAGGGACCCGGGGAGCTGTTTTTT
CASSLLEGPGELFF
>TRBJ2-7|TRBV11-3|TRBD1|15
TGTGCCAGCAGCCTCGAAGGGACAGGGACCTACGAGCAGTACTTC
CASSLEGTGTYEQYF
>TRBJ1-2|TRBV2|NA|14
TGTGCCAGCACCAAGGGTCCAGGGGAGAATGGCTACACCTTC
CASTKGPGENGYTF
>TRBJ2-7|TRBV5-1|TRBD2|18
TGCGCCAGCAGCTTGGCCGACGGGACTAGCGGGAGGGCCGGTGAGCAGTACTTC
CASSLADGTSGRAGEQYF
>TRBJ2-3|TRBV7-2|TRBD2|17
TGTGCCAGCAGCTTGGGAATCACGGGGGGGCTTCAGGATACGCAGTATTTT
CASSLGITGGLQDTQYF
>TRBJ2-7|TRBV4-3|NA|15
TGCGCCAGCAGCCAAGAAGAGTATAGCTCCTACGAGCAGTACTTC
CASSQEEYSSYEQYF